This T cell receptor (beta chain) was sequenced for a study of early T cells in non-severe SARS-CoV-2 infection. The library protocol tagged individual cDNA molecules with unique molecular identifiers. MiXCR, applied by TCRdb to the 5' RACE reads, yields one record per CDR3 protein. Of 80,000 to 100,000 distinct CDR3 sequences detected, around 15% appear once; the ten largest clones hold about 6%. The germline V gene has CDR1 SGDLS and CDR2 YYNGEE. The ends were cut back, 0 bases at V and 1 base at J, with 13 bases in the middle. The CDR3 is 16 residues long. The clonotype originates from an adult who was a healthcare worker with PCR-confirmed SARS-CoV-2 infection or an uninfected control (not recorded which). The chain is built from TRBV9 and TRBJ1-1, with D uncertain. The sample was whole blood. The CDR3 reads CASSVAKQTSNTEAFF. The DNA of the CDR3 is TGTGCCAGCAGCGTAGCCAAACAAACTTCGAACACTGAAGCTTTCTTT.